The 21 T cell receptor beta chains reported below all come from one sample, sequenced in a study of shared clonotypes between healthy human individuals. The naive CD8 subset, CD45RO-negative cells positively selected for CCR7, excluded terminally differentiated effector memory CD45RA+ cells. Assay used: immunoSEQ multiplex PCR; TCRdb lists only in-frame clones, some missing. In the table there are approximately 1.9 million clones, over 85% of which are singletons. The specimen was naive CD8+ T cells from PBMCs. These receptors all come from a man between 18 and 29 years old in good health. Some clones in this sample may be carry-over from other donors' samples.

The rearrangement joins TRBV7-3 to TRBJ2-7, with TRBD2 as a possible D gene (6 bases). Trimming took 4 bases from V and 5 from J, leaving 15 bases between them. There are 14 residues in the CDR3. CDR1 and CDR2 (germline): SGHTA, FQGTGA. The DNA for the CDR3 is TGTGCCAGCAGCTCCTTCGGGAGTCCTGACGAGCAGTACTTC. Its protein product is CASSSFGSPDEQYF.

This clone appeared once. This CDR3 is also generated by other DNA sequences in the sample. CDR3 sequence (DNA): TGTGCCAGTAGTATCTACGGACAGTTGAACACTGAAGCTTTCTTT. Translation: CASSIYGQLNTEAFF. The chain couples TRBV19 to TRBJ1-1, with TRBD1 as a possible D gene (6 bases). The V and J ends lost 3 bases and 0 bases respectively, with 11 bases between them. Germline lookup yields CDR1 LNHDA and CDR2 SQIVND (reference sequence). This CDR3 spans 15 amino acids.

This clone has just one count. The chain combines TRBV5-1 with TRBJ2-1; D possibly uses TRBD1 or TRBD2 (5 bases each). Trimming took 5 bases from V and 6 from J, leaving 18 bases between them. The CDR3 is 15 residues long. Germline CDR1 reads SGHRS; CDR2 reads YFSETQ. The CDR3 nucleotides are TGCGCCAGCAGTCTTGGGTCAGGGACGAGCAATGAGCAGTTCTTC. It specifies CASSLGSGTSNEQFF.

The chain employs TRBV28 and TRBJ2-7; weak D call: TRBD1 (5 bases). There are 16 residues in the CDR3. Trimming took 4 bases from V and 4 from J, leaving 20 bases between them. The germline V gene encodes CDR1 MDHEN and CDR2 SYDVKM. CDR3 nucleotides: TGTGCCAGCAGTTACCCCCCCCAGGGAAACCAGTACGAGCAGTACTTC. It specifies CASSYPPQGNQYEQYF.

This chain links TRBV7-8 with TRBJ1-5; D not resolved. This CDR3 has 13 amino acids. V lost 0 bases and J 5 bases, leaving 5 bases between the germline ends. Germline V CDR1 and CDR2: SGHVS, FQNEAQ. As DNA, the CDR3 is TGTGCCAGCAGCTTAGCCGAAGATCAGCCCCAGCATTTT. Protein sequence: CASSLAEDQPQHF. The full variable domain, completed using reference TRBV7-8 and TRBJ1-5, is GAGVSQSPRYKVAKRGQDVALRCDPISGHVSLFWYQQALGQGPEFLTYFQNEAQLDKSGLPSDRFFAERPEGSVSTLKIQRTQQEDSAVYLCASSLAEDQPQHFGDGTRLSIL.

This rearrangement joins TRBV28 to TRBJ1-5; weak D call: TRBD1 (5 bases). CDR3 length: 14 residues. Germline loops: CDR1 MDHEN, CDR2 SYDVKM. V lost 8 bases, J lost 3 bases, and 14 bases lay in between. CDR3 in amino acids: CASLVRGYNQPQHF. Written as DNA, the CDR3 is TGTGCCAGCCTCGTTCGGGGGTACAATCAGCCCCAGCATTTT.

Details on this clone: At one of its ends the junction is not consistent with the germline gene, which may arise from a read error. This chain connects TRBV5-4 to TRBJ2-1, with 7 bases that match TRBD1. Germline V gene sequence: CDR1 SGHNT, CDR2 YYREEE (reference sequence). The CDR3 spans 11 residues. CDR3 protein: CASSLVGQSVF. CDR3 DNA sequence: TGTGCCAGCAGCTTGGTGGGACAGTCGGTCTTC.

The chain has TRBV27 and TRBJ2-7; D uncertain. Trimming removed 2 bases from V and 5 bases from J, with 13 bases in between. Germline CDR1 reads MNHEY; CDR2 reads SMNVEV (reference sequence). The CDR3 has 14 residues. In DNA form, the CDR3 reads TGTGCCAGCAGTTTACTCGGTTTGGGTCACGAGCAGTACTTC. Protein product: CASSLLGLGHEQYF.

The chain links TRBV4-3 to TRBJ1-5; TRBD1 aligns across 11 bases. Germline V gene sequence: CDR1 LGHNA, CDR2 YSLEER. The CDR3 contains 15 residues. V was pared by 4 bases and J by 5 bases, with 4 bases of the junction left unmatched. CDR3 sequence: CASSRGQGAYQPQHF. The CDR3 coding sequence is TGCGCCAGCAGCCGCGGACAGGGGGCTTATCAGCCCCAGCATTTT.

Details on this clone: This specimen includes other DNA sequences encoding the same CDR3. The chain has TRBV29-1 and TRBJ2-5, with a possible D match to TRBD1 (5 bases). The DNA end lines up better with TRBJ2-7; the J call may be wrong. Germline V gives CDR1 SQVTM, CDR2 ANQGSEA. This CDR3 spans 12 amino acids. This CDR3 reads CSVEGLAYEQYF. The CDR3 DNA sequence: TGCAGCGTTGAGGGGCTGGCCTACGAGCAGTACTTC.

This chain connects TRBV5-1 to TRBJ2-1; the match to TRBD2 covers 14 bases. The CDR3 length is 16 residues. The germline V gene has CDR1 SGHRS and CDR2 YFSETQ. V trimming: 6 bases; J trimming: 7 bases; junction bases outside the gene matches: 9. CDR3 loop: CASNHLGTSGGNEQFF. The CDR3 bases are TGCGCCAGCAACCACCTTGGGACTAGCGGGGGAAATGAGCAGTTCTTC.

The chain combines TRBV5-5 with TRBJ1-2; possibly TRBD1 for D (6 bases). V gave up 2 bases and J gave up 4 bases, with 18 bases separating them. The CDR3 totals 16 residues. Germline V CDR1 and CDR2: SGHKS, YYEKEE (reference sequence). CDR3 bases: TGTGCCAGCAGCTTCACCCCAACGCAGGGGCGCTATGGCTACACCTTC. Amino acid sequence: CASSFTPTQGRYGYTF.

This sequence joins TRBV5-1 and TRBJ1-2; weak D call: TRBD1 (6 bases). Between the trimmed V and J ends, which lost 7 bases and 2 bases, there was a span of 15 bases. The germline CDR1 and CDR2 sequences are SGHRS and YFSETQ. This CDR3 has 14 residues. The CDR3 spells CASHPGAKNYGYTF. DNA for the CDR3: TGCGCCAGCCACCCAGGGGCGAAAAACTATGGCTACACCTTC.

The CDR3 DNA reads as TGTGCCAGTAGTGACCCCCCCTTTTGGGAGGGTAACAATGAGCAGTTCTTC. Translating it yields CASSDPPFWEGNNEQFF. V and J are TRBV19 and TRBJ2-1; 7 bases line up with TRBD2. Germline loops: CDR1 LNHDA, CDR2 SQIVND (reference sequence). With V trimmed by 5 bases and J by 5 bases, 15 bases remained unmatched. The CDR3 is 17 amino acids.

The genes are TRBV5-3 and TRBJ1-4; TRBD1 agrees at 8 bases. TRBV5-3 is recorded as an ORF, its role being uncertain. V trimming: 0 bases; J trimming: 4 bases; junction bases outside the gene matches: 17. The CDR3 has 20 amino acids. CDR3 sequence (DNA): TGTGCCAGAAGCTTGGGGCTTACGAGACAGGGGACCCACAATAATGAAAAACTGTTTTTT. This sequence encodes CARSLGLTRQGTHNNEKLFF.

The chain has TRBV29-1 and TRBJ2-1; D is unresolved. Trimming cost V 0 bases and J 8 bases, with 17 bases left between them. Germline CDR1 and CDR2: SQVTM and ANQGSEA. The CDR3 extends over 15 amino acids. The CDR3 is CSVEDLGLSVYEQFF. CDR3 DNA: TGCAGCGTTGAAGATCTCGGTCTTTCGGTTTATGAGCAGTTCTTC.

The V call is TRBV28, the J call TRBJ2-7; 9 bases line up with TRBD2. Germline loops: CDR1 MDHEN, CDR2 SYDVKM. Trimming removed 5 bases from V and 7 bases from J; junction bases left unmatched: 9. This CDR3 has 14 amino acids. The CDR3 region has the DNA TGTGCCAGCAGTAAGGACGCGGGAGGGCGGGAGCAGTACTTC. Residues: CASSKDAGGREQYF.

This rearrangement joins TRBV5-6 to TRBJ1-2; 7 bases align to TRBD1. This CDR3 comprises 16 residues. Trimming cost V 0 bases and J 6 bases; bases outside gene matches: 11. Germline V gene data show CDR1 as SGHDT and CDR2 as YYEEEE. The CDR3 DNA reads as TGTGCCAGCAGCTTGGCTCTCGAGGGACAGTTAAATGGCTACACCTTC. Its protein product is CASSLALEGQLNGYTF. The full variable domain, its missing parts supplied by reference TRBV5-6 and TRBJ1-2, is DAGVTQSPTHLIKTRGQQVTLRCSPKSGHDTVSWYQQALGQGPQFIFQYYEEEERQRGNFPDRFSGHQFPNYSSELNVNALLLGDSALYLCASSLALEGQLNGYTFGSGTRLTVV.

The table lists this clone with a few counts. In DNA form, the CDR3 reads TGCGCCAGCAGCCAAGAGGCTCAGACTACCGTTTCCTACGAGCAGTACTTC. Its protein is CASSQEAQTTVSYEQYF. The rearrangement uses TRBV4-1 and TRBJ2-7; tentative D call: TRBD2 (5 bases). CDR1 and CDR2 from the germline V gene are MGHRA and YSYEKL. The CDR3 length is 17 residues. The V end lost 0 bases, the J end lost 1 base, and 16 bases lay between the germline ends.

The rearrangement joins TRBV7-2 to TRBJ2-3, with 7 bases identical to TRBD1. The V gene's germline CDR1 is SGHTA and CDR2 FQGNSA. V gave up 5 bases and J gave up 0 bases; unmatched junction bases: 8. This CDR3 has 16 amino acids. CDR3: CASSPLRDRSTDTQYF. The DNA of the CDR3 is TGTGCCAGCAGCCCCCTCCGGGACAGAAGCACAGATACGCAGTATTTT. Filled out from reference TRBV7-2 and TRBJ2-3, the complete variable domain reads GAGVSQSPSNKVTEKGKDVELRCDPISGHTALYWYRQSLGQGLEFLIYFQGNSAPDKSGLPSDRFSAERTGGSVSTLTIQRTQQEDSAVYLCASSPLRDRSTDTQYFGPGTRLTVL.

The V call is TRBV28, the J call TRBJ1-2, with D possibly matching TRBD1 (5 bases). The germline V gene encodes CDR1 MDHEN and CDR2 SYDVKM. This CDR3 is 13 amino acids long. Trimming pared 7 bases from V and 8 bases from J, leaving 17 bases between. CDR3 DNA sequence: TGTGCCAGCACCCTCCTCAGGGATAGCGGCTACACCTTC. Amino acids: CASTLLRDSGYTF.